A selection of T cell receptor beta chains follows, all from one sample in a study of blood T cell repertoires in COVID-19. The table came from immunoSEQ multiplex PCR; TCRdb's copy has only in-frame clones and leaves some out. The sample has 250,000 or so clones, around 82% seen once; the top ten hold 3.6%. The sample was PBMCs or T cells enriched from blood (not recorded which). The source is a woman in her thirties or forties who had been exposed to COVID-19. Each CDR3 is given with its conserved first and last residue. D genes are given only for firm matches. Not all rows give a size; the values are once, few, many and, for expanded clones, a class.

D gene	clone size	J gene	V gene	CDR3 DNA	CDR3 protein
NA	NA	TRBJ1-2	TRBV7-9	TGTGCCAGCAGCTTAGGGGAGGGAGGCTACACCTTC	CASSLGEGGYTF
TRBD2	NA	TRBJ2-1	TRBV5-1	TGCGCCAGCAGCTTATCGGGGGGTTACAATGAGCAGTTCTTC	CASSLSGGYNEQFF
NA	NA	TRBJ1-2	TRBV5-1	TGCGCCAGCAGCTTGGATGGGGGCAACTATGGCTACACCTTC	CASSLDGGNYGYTF
NA	NA	TRBJ2-7	TRBV11-2	TGTGCCAGCAGCTTAGGAACGGTCTACGAGCAGTACTTC	CASSLGTVYEQYF
TRBD1	NA	TRBJ2-1	TRBV24-1	TGTGCCACCAGGGAACAGGGGGCCCACTACAATGAGCAGTTCTTC	CATREQGAHYNEQFF
TRBD2	NA	TRBJ2-7	TRBV7-9	TGTGCCAGCAGCCCTCGGGGGGGTTTGGTGGACTACGAGCAGTACTTC	CASSPRGGLVDYEQYF
NA	NA	TRBJ2-3	TRBV19	TGTGCCAGTAGTAAACGAGGGTGGTCGCAGTATTTT	CASSKRGWSQYF
TRBD2	NA	TRBJ2-3	TRBV6-5	TGTGCCAGCAGTTACGGGACTAGCGAGGGTACGCAGTATTTT	CASSYGTSEGTQYF
NA	NA	TRBJ2-1	TRBV28	TGTGCCAGCAGTTTAGATGGTGTGCCAGAAATAGCCCAGTTCTTC	CASSLDGVPEIAQFF
NA	NA	TRBJ2-3	TRBV7-2	TGTGCCAGCAGCTTCCGGAGTAGCGTAGGCACAGATACGCAGTATTTT	CASSFRSSVGTDTQYF
TRBD1	NA	TRBJ2-1	TRBV7-2	TGTGCCAGCAGTCTAGTCCGGGACAGAGGCTACAATGAGCAGTTCTTC	CASSLVRDRGYNEQFF
TRBD1	NA	TRBJ1-1	TRBV9	TGTGCCAGCAGCGTATACGGACAGGGGGCATCTGAAGCTTTCTTT	CASSVYGQGASEAFF
TRBD1	NA	TRBJ1-2	TRBV29-1	TGCAGCATTATGACAGGGGCGATCGGCTACACCTTC	CSIMTGAIGYTF
NA	NA	TRBJ1-1	TRBV12-5	TGTGCTAGTGGTCCGCCCGGGAACACTGAAGCTTTCTTT	CASGPPGNTEAFF
TRBD1	NA	TRBJ2-7	TRBV6-5	TGTGCCAGCAGTTACCGCGACAGGGGCGAGCAGTACTTC	CASSYRDRGEQYF
TRBD1	NA	TRBJ1-1	TRBV7-2	TGTGCCAGCAGCCCCATAGTTGGACAGGGGATTACTGAAGCTTTCTTT	CASSPIVGQGITEAFF
NA	few	TRBJ1-1	TRBV27	TGTGCCAGCAGTTTATTCCGGAACACTGAAGCTTTCTTT	CASSLFRNTEAFF
NA	once	TRBJ1-1	TRBV5-1	TGCGCCAGCAGCGGCGGGCGTCGGGGGAGCACTGAAGCTTTCTTT	CASSGGRRGSTEAFF
NA	NA	TRBJ2-1	TRBV19	TGTGCCAGTACCTCACTGCCCCTGAGCTACAATGAGCAGTTCTTC	CASTSLPLSYNEQFF
TRBD2	NA	TRBJ2-3	TRBV11-3	TGTGCCAGCAGCGCAACTAGCGGGGGTTTCCGCACAGATACGCAGTATTTT	CASSATSGGFRTDTQYF
TRBD1	few	TRBJ1-4	TRBV6-5	TGTGCCAGCAGTCAGGGGGCGCAGGGAAAACTGTTTTTT	CASSQGAQGKLFF
TRBD1	NA	TRBJ2-7	TRBV28	TGTGCCAGCAGTTTATCAGGGGGCCGGGGCGAGCAGTACTTC	CASSLSGGRGEQYF
TRBD1	NA	TRBJ1-2	TRBV3-1/TRBV3-2	TGTGCCAGCAGCCAAGTCGGACAGGGGGACGGCTACACCTTC	CASSQVGQGDGYTF
NA	NA	TRBJ1-2	TRBV7-2	TGTGCCAGCAGCTTAGAGGCGAGGGGCTACACCTTC	CASSLEARGYTF
TRBD2	NA	TRBJ2-1	TRBV6-5	TGTGCCAGCAGCTTAGACCCCGGGGGGGATGAGCAGTTCTTC	CASSLDPGGDEQFF
TRBD1	few	TRBJ1-2	TRBV2	TGTGCCAGCAGGACGCAGGGGGCGGTAGGCTACACCTTC	CASRTQGAVGYTF
NA	NA	TRBJ1-2	TRBV10-3	TGTGCCATCAGTGAGCGCAACCAGGAGGGTGGCTACACCTTC	CAISERNQEGGYTF
TRBD1	NA	TRBJ2-7	TRBV19	TGTGCCAGTAGTAGGGGGGGGACAGGGGACCCCTACGAGCAGTACTTC	CASSRGGTGDPYEQYF
NA	NA	TRBJ2-1	TRBV20-1	TGCAGTGCTAGTACCCGACTGGGGAGCGGCTCTTCCTACAATGAGCAGTTCTTC	CSASTRLGSGSSYNEQFF
TRBD1	NA	TRBJ1-2	TRBV2	TGTGCCAGCAGTGATAGGACAGGCAGAGGCTACACCTTC	CASSDRTGRGYTF
NA	NA	TRBJ1-1	TRBV9	TGTGCCAGCAGCGTAGGGGCCGGCGGGACCTTAAACACTGAAGCTTTCTTT	CASSVGAGGTLNTEAFF
NA	NA	TRBJ2-1	TRBV3-1/TRBV3-2	TGTGCCAGCAGCCAAGGTAGCGTTCCCTACAATGAGCAGTTCTTC	CASSQGSVPYNEQFF
NA	NA	TRBJ1-6	TRBV7-3	TGTGCCAGCAGCATTGGGCCGGCGTATAATTCACCCCTCCACTTT	CASSIGPAYNSPLHF
TRBD2	NA	TRBJ2-5	TRBV6-1	TGTGCCAGCAGTGAAGAGAGTAGCGGGGGGGGTGAGACCCAGTACTTC	CASSEESSGGGETQYF
NA	NA	TRBJ2-7	TRBV30	TGTGCCTGGAGTGTAACGGGGTACGAGCAGTACTTC	CAWSVTGYEQYF
NA	NA	TRBJ2-1	TRBV11-2	TGTGCCAGCAGCTTTGACGGGGGGCTCTACAATGAGCAGTTCTTC	CASSFDGGLYNEQFF
NA	NA	TRBJ1-6	TRBV28	TGTGCCAGCAGACCGGGGGGGGGCGTGAATTCACCCCTCCACTTT	CASRPGGGVNSPLHF
NA	NA	TRBJ1-5	TRBV4-1	TGCGCCAGCAGCCAAGATGAACAGGGAAATCAGCCCCAGCATTTT	CASSQDEQGNQPQHF
NA	NA	TRBJ2-7	TRBV5-5	TGTGCCAGCAGCTTCAGGGACGAGCAGTACTTC	CASSFRDEQYF
NA	NA	TRBJ1-4	TRBV5-6	TGTGCCAGCAGCTTAGGAGTGACGAATGAAAAACTGTTTTTT	CASSLGVTNEKLFF
NA	NA	TRBJ1-2	TRBV28	TGTGCCAGCAGTTTAACAGGGATAATTGGCTACACCTTC	CASSLTGIIGYTF
TRBD1	NA	TRBJ1-5	TRBV19	TGTGCCAGTAGTATCTCAGGACAGGCCGATAGCAATCAGCCCCAGCATTTT	CASSISGQADSNQPQHF
NA	once	TRBJ1-6	TRBV7-9	TGTGCCAGCAGCCAAGCGGCGGTTTATTCACCCCTCCACTTT	CASSQAAVYSPLHF
TRBD1	NA	TRBJ1-1	TRBV27	TGTGCCAGCAGACAAGGGACAGGGGGTTTGAACACTGAAGCTTTCTTT	CASRQGTGGLNTEAFF
NA	NA	TRBJ1-2	TRBV21-1	TGTGCCAGCAGCCCTACCCTCCTAGACAGGGGGCGCGGCTACACCTTC	CASSPTLLDRGRGYTF
NA	NA	TRBJ2-2	TRBV27	TGTGCCAGCAGTTTCATAGCTATCACCGGGGAGCTGTTTTTT	CASSFIAITGELFF